The rows below give T cell receptor beta chains drawn from one sample of a study of T cell responses to AZD1222 COVID-19 vaccine. Sequenced by immunoSEQ multiplex PCR; TCRdb stores in-frame clones only, minus some. The data contain 150,000 or so clones, 94% of them seen just once; the ten biggest clones take up 5.1%. The material was peripheral blood, obtained 28 days after the second AZD1222 dose. The origin of the receptors is an adult who received the AZD1222 COVID-19 vaccine. Each CDR3 is given with its conserved first and last residue. The D gene is left open where the match is weak. For some rows the clone size is stated as once, few or many, or as a class when expanded; others skip it.

d_call	clone_size	v_call	j_call	cdr3_aa	cdr3_nt
NA	NA	TRBV6-5	TRBJ2-6	CASSTQGNGANVLTF	TGTGCCAGCAGTACCCAGGGTAACGGGGCCAACGTCCTGACTTTC
NA	once	TRBV28	TRBJ1-1	CAARRGGAMNTEAFF	TGTGCCGCACGTAGGGGGGGGGCAATGAACACTGAAGCTTTCTTT
TRBD2	NA	TRBV23-1	TRBJ2-1	CASSQGGTSGYNEQFF	TGCGCCAGCAGTCAGGGGGGGACTAGTGGATACAATGAGCAGTTCTTC
TRBD1	once	TRBV6-5	TRBJ1-5	CASSTQGDQPQHF	TGTGCCAGCAGCACACAGGGGGATCAGCCCCAGCATTTT
NA	NA	TRBV4-1	TRBJ2-7	CASSHRDTPAYEQYF	TGCGCCAGCAGCCATAGGGACACCCCAGCATACGAGCAGTACTTC
NA	NA	TRBV4-1	TRBJ2-2	CASSQEGRNTGELFF	TGCGCCAGCAGCCAAGAAGGTAGAAACACCGGGGAGCTGTTTTTT
TRBD2	NA	TRBV5-1	TRBJ2-7	CASSGGLATFLQYF	TGCGCCAGCAGTGGTGGACTAGCTACGTTTCTGCAGTACTTC
NA	NA	TRBV15	TRBJ1-3	CATSSSRGAYGNTIYF	TGTGCCACCAGCAGTTCCCGCGGGGCGTACGGAAACACCATATATTTT
TRBD2	NA	TRBV13	TRBJ2-2	CASSLGYTSGRRTGELFF	TGTGCCAGCAGCTTAGGCTATACTAGCGGGAGAAGAACCGGGGAGCTGTTTTTT
NA	NA	TRBV27	TRBJ2-7	CASSESGQGGEQYF	TGTGCCAGCAGCGAGAGTGGGCAGGGCGGCGAGCAGTACTTC
NA	NA	TRBV6-5	TRBJ2-3	CASSYSNFGLDPVLDF	TGTGCCAGCAGTTACTCGAACTTCGGGCTCGACCCGGTGTTGGATTTT
NA	few	TRBV29-1	TRBJ1-2	CSVETGLRSYTF	TGCAGCGTTGAAACGGGCCTTAGAAGCTACACCTTC
TRBD2	once	TRBV7-9	TRBJ2-7	CASSLAPLADVEQYF	TGTGCCAGCAGCTTAGCTCCACTAGCGGACGTCGAGCAGTACTTC
NA	NA	TRBV4-1	TRBJ1-5	CASSQVGYSNQPQHF	TGCGCCAGCAGCCAAGTCGGATATAGCAATCAGCCCCAGCATTTT
NA	NA	TRBV12-2	TRBJ2-1	CASRLKAGNEQFF	TGTGCAAGTCGCTTAAAAGCAGGGAATGAGCAGTTCTTC
TRBD1	once	TRBV12-3/TRBV12-4	TRBJ2-1	CASHGTVLNEQFF	TGTGCCAGCCACGGGACAGTCTTAAATGAGCAGTTCTTC
TRBD2	NA	TRBV24-1	TRBJ2-7	CATSDPRTSRREQYF	TGTGCCACCAGTGATCCCCGGACTAGCCGCCGCGAGCAGTACTTC
TRBD1	once	TRBV4-1	TRBJ1-2	CASSQEPGTGGNYGYTF	TGCGCCAGCAGCCAAGAGCCCGGGACAGGGGGCAACTATGGCTACACCTTC
NA	NA	TRBV3-1/TRBV3-2	TRBJ2-6	CASSPVTRTPSGANVLTF	TGTGCCAGCAGCCCGGTGACACGGACGCCCTCTGGGGCCAACGTCCTGACTTTC
TRBD1	NA	TRBV27	TRBJ1-1	CASSLYRDSTEAFF	TGTGCCAGCAGTTTATATCGGGACAGCACTGAAGCTTTCTTT
NA	NA	TRBV5-1	TRBJ1-2	CASSYAPGRELYGYTF	TGCGCCAGCAGCTACGCCCCAGGGCGAGAGCTTTATGGCTACACCTTC
NA	once	TRBV28	TRBJ2-1	CASSSRYLPEQFF	TGTGCCAGCAGTTCCCGATATCTACCTGAGCAGTTCTTC
TRBD2	NA	TRBV7-9	TRBJ2-6	CASSSGLAGVSGANVLTF	TGTGCCAGCAGCTCTGGACTAGCGGGAGTCTCTGGGGCCAACGTCCTGACTTTC
NA	NA	TRBV12-2	TRBJ2-1	CASRLARAGPFYNEQFF	TGTGCAAGTCGCTTAGCTCGTGCGGGCCCTTTCTACAATGAGCAGTTCTTC
NA	NA	TRBV6-6	TRBJ2-7	CASSYSREQVQYF	TGTGCCAGCAGTTACTCGCGGGAACAGGTGCAGTACTTC
TRBD2	once	TRBV20-1	TRBJ2-1	CSASSAGTSGSNEQFF	TGCAGTGCTAGTAGCGCCGGGACTAGCGGGAGCAATGAGCAGTTCTTC
TRBD1	NA	TRBV15	TRBJ1-6	CATSRRDSGFDNSPLHF	TGTGCCACCAGCAGACGGGACAGCGGTTTTGATAATTCACCCCTCCACTTT
TRBD1	NA	TRBV5-1	TRBJ2-7	CASTRQGPDREQYF	TGCGCCAGCACAAGACAGGGGCCCGATCGGGAGCAGTACTTC
TRBD1	NA	TRBV29-1	TRBJ1-1	CSVSDRSYTEAFF	TGCAGCGTCTCGGACAGGAGCTACACTGAAGCTTTCTTT
NA	NA	TRBV5-5	TRBJ2-7	CASSLYSTYEQYF	TGTGCCAGCAGCTTGTACAGTACCTACGAGCAGTACTTC
NA	few	TRBV2	TRBJ2-7	CASSAQGNYEQYF	TGTGCCAGCAGTGCCCAGGGGAACTACGAGCAGTACTTC
TRBD1	NA	TRBV6-5	TRBJ1-4	CASSPDRGNEKLFF	TGTGCCAGCAGTCCAGACAGGGGTAATGAAAAACTGTTTTTT
NA	NA	TRBV6-5	TRBJ1-5	CASSPTENQPQHF	TGTGCCAGCAGTCCCACAGAAAATCAGCCCCAGCATTTT
TRBD2	once	TRBV13	TRBJ2-1	CASSWGASGRHSSYNEQFF	TGTGCCAGCAGCTGGGGGGCTAGCGGGAGGCATAGCTCCTACAATGAGCAGTTCTTC
TRBD2	NA	TRBV2	TRBJ2-1	CASSAAFGTRSLDEQFF	TGTGCCAGCAGTGCGGCCTTTGGGACTAGAAGTCTGGATGAGCAGTTCTTC
TRBD2	NA	TRBV2	TRBJ2-7	CAGTAAGGEQYF	TGTGCCGGCACCGCGGCGGGGGGCGAGCAGTACTTC
NA	NA	TRBV9	TRBJ2-5	CASSDGTLQETQYF	TGTGCCAGCAGCGACGGGACTTTACAAGAGACCCAGTACTTC
TRBD2	NA	TRBV7-6	TRBJ2-1	CASSPGLVNEQFF	TGTGCCAGCAGCCCAGGACTAGTTAATGAGCAGTTCTTC
NA	NA	TRBV19	TRBJ1-5	CASSIPLGFQPQHF	TGTGCCAGTAGTATACCACTCGGCTTTCAGCCCCAGCATTTT
NA	NA	TRBV3-1/TRBV3-2	TRBJ1-1	CASSQQDRYTEAFF	TGTGCCAGCAGCCAACAAGACCGTTACACTGAAGCTTTCTTT
TRBD1	NA	TRBV2	TRBJ2-7	CASTPGTGRNEQYF	TGTGCCAGCACCCCGGGGACAGGGAGGAACGAGCAGTACTTC